The rows below give T cell receptor beta chains drawn from one sample of a study of blood T cell repertoires in COVID-19. Repertoires were generated with immunoSEQ multiplex PCR, while TCRdb's copy carries only in-frame clones and drops some. There are under 200,000 clones in the sample; around 87% occur only once, and roughly 2.6% lies in the top ten. Sequenced input: peripheral blood. These receptors were collected from a man in his forties with active or convalescent COVID-19. Each CDR3 is given with its conserved first and last residue. The D gene is left open where the match is weak. Where a row states a size, it is once, few, many or the class of an expanded clone; other rows omit it.

V	D	J	size	DNA	CDR3
TRBV6-5	TRBD1	TRBJ2-4	-	TGTGCCAGCAGCGACAGGGGATTAGCCAAAAACATTCAGTACTTC	CASSDRGLAKNIQYF
TRBV5-4	TRBD1	TRBJ2-2	once	TGTGCCAGCAGCTCCCGGGACAGGGCAAACACCGGGGAGCTGTTTTTT	CASSSRDRANTGELFF
TRBV9	TRBD2	TRBJ2-1	-	TGTGCCAGCAGCGCCGGGGGGGCGTTAGACAATGAGCAGTTCTTC	CASSAGGALDNEQFF
TRBV30	-	TRBJ1-4	once	TGTGCCTGGAGGTCCCGGACTACGTTTGGGAATGAAAAACTGTTTTTT	CAWRSRTTFGNEKLFF
TRBV27	-	TRBJ1-1	once	TGTGCCAGCAGTTTAGGACAGACGACTGAAGCTTTCTTT	CASSLGQTTEAFF
TRBV5-6	-	TRBJ1-2	-	TGTGCCAGCAGCCTATTAACAGGGAACTCTGGCTACACCTTC	CASSLLTGNSGYTF
TRBV4-2	TRBD1	TRBJ2-7	-	TGTGCCAGCAGCCCGGGACAGCTGAGCTCCTACGAGCAGTACTTC	CASSPGQLSSYEQYF
TRBV18	-	TRBJ1-2	-	TGTGCCAGCTCACTTGGACGGGGGACGGGTGGCTACACCTTC	CASSLGRGTGGYTF
TRBV19	-	TRBJ1-1	-	TGTGCCAGTAGTCTCGAATTCACAAAGAACACTGAAGCTTTCTTT	CASSLEFTKNTEAFF
TRBV30	-	TRBJ1-5	-	TGTGCCTGGACAGGCAGGCCAGGGAATCAGCCCCAGCATTTT	CAWTGRPGNQPQHF
TRBV5-8	-	TRBJ1-1	-	TGTGCCAGCAGACTAGGGGACACCGGCACTGAAGCTTTCTTT	CASRLGDTGTEAFF
TRBV3-1/TRBV3-2	TRBD1	TRBJ1-1	-	TGTGCCAGCAGCCAAATCAACACAGGGGTGGCTGAAGCTTTCTTT	CASSQINTGVAEAFF
TRBV25-1	TRBD1	TRBJ2-3	-	TGTGCCAGCGCCGACAGGGGATGGGGTCGGAACACAGATACGCAGTATTTT	CASADRGWGRNTDTQYF
TRBV6-2/TRBV6-3	TRBD2	TRBJ2-2	-	TGTGCCAGCAGCGGATCGCGGGGGGGCTCCACCGGGGAGCTGTTTTTT	CASSGSRGGSTGELFF
TRBV7-2	-	TRBJ1-1	-	TGTGCCAGCAGCTTAGGGCGCTGGGGGGTTGCTGAAGCTTTCTTT	CASSLGRWGVAEAFF
TRBV6-5	-	TRBJ2-7	few	TGTGCCCAGGATATGCGCGAGCAGTACTTC	CAQDMREQYF
TRBV5-1	TRBD1	TRBJ1-2	-	TGCGCCAGCAGCTCACAGGGGGCGGGCTATGGCTACACCTTC	CASSSQGAGYGYTF
TRBV6-5	-	TRBJ1-2	-	TGTGCCAGCAGGGGCAGAAACGCCTACTATGGCTACACCTTC	CASRGRNAYYGYTF
TRBV3-1/TRBV3-2	-	TRBJ1-2	-	TGTGCCAGCAGCCAAGCGGGGGGCGCAGATGGCTACACCTTC	CASSQAGGADGYTF
TRBV29-1	TRBD1	TRBJ2-7	-	TGCAGCTACGAGACAGGGACAGGCGAGCAGTACTTC	CSYETGTGEQYF
TRBV3-1/TRBV3-2	TRBD1	TRBJ2-1	-	TGTGCCAGCAGCTTGACAGGGAACAATGAGCAGTTCTTC	CASSLTGNNEQFF
TRBV10-3	-	TRBJ1-5	-	TGTGCCATAAACGGACAGATAGGGCAGCCCCAGCATTTT	CAINGQIGQPQHF
TRBV28	-	TRBJ2-7	-	TGTGCCAGCAGTTTGAGGGCAGGGGTATCCTACGAGCAGTACTTC	CASSLRAGVSYEQYF
TRBV6-6	-	TRBJ2-7	-	TGTGCCAGCAGTGGACAGTCCTACGAGCAGTACTTC	CASSGQSYEQYF
TRBV6-2/TRBV6-3	TRBD2	TRBJ2-1	few	TGTGCCAGCAGTTACTCGAACCTCTGGGGGAGGGGCACGCTGTCCTACAATGAGCAGTTCTTC	CASSYSNLWGRGTLSYNEQFF
TRBV5-1	-	TRBJ2-2	-	TGCGCCAGCAGCTTGGGTACGACATACACCGGGGAGCTGTTTTTT	CASSLGTTYTGELFF